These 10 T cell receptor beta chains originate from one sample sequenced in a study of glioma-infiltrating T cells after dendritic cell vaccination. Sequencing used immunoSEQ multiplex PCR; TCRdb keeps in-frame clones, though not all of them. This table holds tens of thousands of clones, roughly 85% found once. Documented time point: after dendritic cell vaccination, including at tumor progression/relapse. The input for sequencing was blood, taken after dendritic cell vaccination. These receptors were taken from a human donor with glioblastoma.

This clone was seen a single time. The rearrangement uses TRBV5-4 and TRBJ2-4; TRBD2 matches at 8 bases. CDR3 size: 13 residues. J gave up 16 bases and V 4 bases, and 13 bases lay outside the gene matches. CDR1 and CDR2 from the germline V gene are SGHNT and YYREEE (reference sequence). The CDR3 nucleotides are TGTGCCAGCAGCCAGGACGAGCGGGGGCAGCAATACTTC. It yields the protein CASSQDERGQQYF.

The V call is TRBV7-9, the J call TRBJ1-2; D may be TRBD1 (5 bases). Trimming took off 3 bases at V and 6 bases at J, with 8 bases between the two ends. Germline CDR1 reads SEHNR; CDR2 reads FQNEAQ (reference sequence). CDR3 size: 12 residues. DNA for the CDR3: TGTGCCAGCAGCTTTGTAGGGGATGGCTACACCTTC. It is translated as CASSFVGDGYTF.

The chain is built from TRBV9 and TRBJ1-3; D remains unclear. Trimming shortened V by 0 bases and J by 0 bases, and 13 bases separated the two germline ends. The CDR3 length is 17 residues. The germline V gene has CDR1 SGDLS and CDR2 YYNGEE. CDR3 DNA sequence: TGTGCCAGCAGCGTAGGAGGCAGCTATAGCTCTGGAAACACCATATATTTT. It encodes CASSVGGSYSSGNTIYF. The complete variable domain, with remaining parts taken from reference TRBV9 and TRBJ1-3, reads DSGVTQTPKHLITATGQRVTLRCSPRSGDLSVYWYQQSLDQGLQFLIQYYNGEERAKGNILERFSAQQFPDLHSELNLSSLELGDSALYFCASSVGGSYSSGNTIYFGEGSWLTVV.

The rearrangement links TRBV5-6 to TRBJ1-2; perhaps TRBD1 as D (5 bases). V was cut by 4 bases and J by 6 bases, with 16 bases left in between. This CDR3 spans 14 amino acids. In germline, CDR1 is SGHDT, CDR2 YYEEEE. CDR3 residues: CASSPRDFSNGYTF. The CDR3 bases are TGTGCCAGCAGCCCCCGGGACTTTAGTAATGGCTACACCTTC.

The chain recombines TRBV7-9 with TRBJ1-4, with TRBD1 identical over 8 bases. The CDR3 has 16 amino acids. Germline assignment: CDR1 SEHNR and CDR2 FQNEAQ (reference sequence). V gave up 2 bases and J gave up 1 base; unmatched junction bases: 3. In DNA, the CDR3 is TGTGCCAGCAGCTTACAAGGGACAGGAACTAATGAAAAACTGTTTTTT. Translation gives CASSLQGTGTNEKLFF.

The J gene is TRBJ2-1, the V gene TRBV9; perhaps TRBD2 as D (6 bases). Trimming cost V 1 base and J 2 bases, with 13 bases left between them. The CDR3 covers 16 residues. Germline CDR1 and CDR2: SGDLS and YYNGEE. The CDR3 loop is CASSVRRGTTYNEQFF. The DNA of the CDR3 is TGTGCCAGCAGCGTACGTCGGGGGACCACCTACAATGAGCAGTTCTTC.

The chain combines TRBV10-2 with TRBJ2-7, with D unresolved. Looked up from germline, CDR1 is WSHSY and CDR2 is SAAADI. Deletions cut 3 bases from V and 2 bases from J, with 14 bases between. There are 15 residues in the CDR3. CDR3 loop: CASSDPPSAAYEQYF. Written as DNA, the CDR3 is TGCGCCAGCAGTGACCCGCCATCCGCGGCCTACGAGCAGTACTTC.

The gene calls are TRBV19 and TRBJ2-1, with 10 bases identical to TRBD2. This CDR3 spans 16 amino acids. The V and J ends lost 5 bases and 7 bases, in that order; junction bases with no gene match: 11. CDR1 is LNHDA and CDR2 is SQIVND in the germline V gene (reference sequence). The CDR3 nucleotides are TGTGCCAGTAGTGCTCTAGCGGGAGTCCCGACAAATGAGCAGTTCTTC. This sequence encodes CASSALAGVPTNEQFF.

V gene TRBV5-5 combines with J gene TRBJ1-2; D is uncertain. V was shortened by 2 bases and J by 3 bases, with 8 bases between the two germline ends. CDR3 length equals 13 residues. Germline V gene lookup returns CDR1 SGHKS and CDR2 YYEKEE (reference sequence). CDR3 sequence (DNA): TGTGCCAGCAGCTTTACTCTCGACTATGGCTACACCTTC. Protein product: CASSFTLDYGYTF. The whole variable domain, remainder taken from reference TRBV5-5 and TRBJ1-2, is DAGVTQSPTHLIKTRGQQVTLRCSPISGHKSVSWYQQVLGQGPQFIFQYYEKEERGRGNFPDRFSARQFPNYSSELNVNALLLGDSALYLCASSFTLDYGYTFGSGTRLTVV.

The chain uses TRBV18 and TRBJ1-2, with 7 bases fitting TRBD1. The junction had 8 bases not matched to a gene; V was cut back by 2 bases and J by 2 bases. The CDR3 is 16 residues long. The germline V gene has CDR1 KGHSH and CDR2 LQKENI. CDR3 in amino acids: CASSPETGPTNYGYTF. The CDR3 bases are TGTGCCAGCTCACCAGAGACAGGGCCCACCAACTATGGCTACACCTTC.